The present T cell receptor beta chain was sequenced within a study of blood T cells in healthy people across ages. General study points: Expanded clonotype shifts may have been confounded, as the donors had an unknown CMV status.

As to this clonotype: Its target is unknown.

Combining a sample-barcoded 5' primer with a J-beta primer mix, a second PCR ran for about 7 to 11 cycles. TCRdb re-called the 5' RACE reads through MiXCR, storing one row per CDR3 protein. The table has about 940,000 distinct CDR3 sequences, under 50% seen once. With 6 bases clipped from V and 1 base from J, the junction kept 4 bases outside the gene matches. The germline gives CDR1 DFQATT, CDR2 SNEGSKA (reference sequence). CDR3 length: 14 residues. Aged about 6 to 100, donors were systemically healthy Caucasians from Russia. J is TRBJ1-5 and V is TRBV20-1, with 9 bases aligning to TRBD1. The sample taken for sequencing was blood. The receptor was derived from a man aged 25-45 years in good health. CDR3 nucleotides: TGCAGTGCAAAGACAGGGGGAAGCAATCAGCCCCAGCATTTT. This encodes CSAKTGGSNQPQHF.